Presented here are 21 T cell receptor beta chains from one specimen sequenced in a study of regulatory T cells in long-lasting Graves disease. Time point indicated: newly diagnosed GD, antithyroid drugs for less than 3 months. TCR sequences were obtained from RNA taken from PBMCs. Combining iRepertoire HTBI primers with Arm-PCR of CDR3 regions, the authors built TCR beta libraries. TCRdb itself ran the multiplex PCR reads through MiXCR, one entry per CDR3 protein. This table holds 500,000 to 700,000 distinct CDR3 sequences, under 20% found once. This sample also belongs to another study, concerning T cells in Graves' hyperthyroidism and ophthalmopathy.

Material: peripheral blood mononuclear cells (PBMCs), obtained at new diagnosis, from a patient treated with antithyroid drugs. These receptors were collected from a woman in her 30s with Graves disease.

This clonotype was counted ten times or more. The gene calls are TRBV6-1 and TRBJ2-1; the D gene could be TRBD1 or TRBD2 (5 bases each). The germline V gene has CDR1 MNHNS and CDR2 SASEGT. The CDR3 runs to 15 residues. V was clipped by 6 bases and J by 6 bases, with 18 bases between them. The CDR3 protein is CASSPGTAGANEQFF. The CDR3 DNA reads as TGTGCCAGCAGCCCAGGGACCGCTGGGGCCAATGAGCAGTTCTTC.

In this sample, this clonotype turned up many times. V and J are TRBV28 and TRBJ2-6; D ambiguous. The CDR3 consists of 14 residues. Germline CDR1 reads MDHEN; CDR2 reads SYDVKM. V was clipped by 4 bases and J by 0 bases, with 4 bases between them. In nucleotides, the CDR3 is TGTGCCAGCAGTTCCCGCTCTGGGGCCAACGTCCTGACTTTC. Amino acids: CASSSRSGANVLTF.

This clonotype was observed a handful of times. J is TRBJ2-1 and V is TRBV15, with a tentative D call TRBD2 (5 bases). CDR3 length: 16 amino acids. Trimming left V 2 bases short and J 2 bases short, with 13 bases between. CDR1 is LNHNV, CDR2 YYDKDF, per germline (reference sequence). The CDR3 sequence is CATSRKGGPPYNEQFF. In DNA form, the CDR3 reads TGTGCCACCAGCAGAAAAGGAGGTCCTCCCTACAATGAGCAGTTCTTC.

This clonotype was seen repeatedly, ten times or more. The chain combines TRBV12-3 or TRBV12-4 with TRBJ1-5; D is uncertain. The CDR3 is 14 residues long. Between the trimmed V and J ends, which lost 3 bases and 1 base, there was a span of 7 bases. Here the CDR3 DNA reads TGTGCCAGCAGTTTCTCAGGCAGCAATCAGCCCCAGCATTTT. It translates to CASSFSGSNQPQHF.

The table lists this clonotype with many counts. The rearrangement joins TRBV5-1 to TRBJ2-1; D uncertain. With 3 bases removed from V and 8 bases from J, the gap between germline ends came to 12 bases. CDR3 size: 13 residues. Germline V gene lookup returns CDR1 SGHRS and CDR2 YFSETQ. The CDR3 DNA is TGCGCCAGCAGCTATCTAGGGTTCTATGAGCAGTTCTTC. Translation: CASSYLGFYEQFF.

In its sample, this clonotype was seen a few times. The chain links TRBV3-1 to TRBJ1-6, with D uncertain. The ends were cut back, 3 bases at V and 7 bases at J, with 10 bases in the middle. Germline V CDR1 and CDR2: LGHDT, YNNKEL (reference sequence). The CDR3 has 14 amino acids. CDR3 DNA sequence: TGTGCCAGCAGCCATGGGGTCGACAATTCACCCCTCCACTTT. Amino acid sequence: CASSHGVDNSPLHF.

This clonotype was counted many times. V gene TRBV7-2 combines with J gene TRBJ2-3; 12 nucleotides agree with TRBD2. J lost 1 base, V lost 5 bases, and 7 bases had no gene match. This CDR3 comprises 17 residues. The germline V gene has CDR1 SGHTA and CDR2 FQGNSA. The CDR3 spells CASSPTSGRRRTDTQYF. In nucleotides, the CDR3 is TGTGCCAGCAGCCCCACTAGCGGGAGGAGGCGCACAGATACGCAGTATTTT.

Ten or more counts support this clonotype. The rearrangement uses TRBV12-3 or TRBV12-4 and TRBJ2-1, with D unresolved. The CDR3 runs to 13 residues. V lost 3 bases to trimming and J lost 12 bases, with 15 bases between them. The CDR3 here is CASSFVLNDGQFF. In DNA, the CDR3 is TGTGCCAGCAGTTTCGTCCTCAATGATGGGCAGTTCTTC.

The V call is TRBV4-1, the J call TRBJ2-7; D is undetermined. Germline V gives CDR1 MGHRA, CDR2 YSYEKL. V was trimmed by 4 bases and J by 3 bases, leaving 13 bases between them. The CDR3 consists of 14 residues. Here the CDR3 DNA reads TGCGCCAGCAGCCCTCCCGAAGCAGACTACGAGCAGTACTTC. Protein sequence: CASSPPEADYEQYF.

In its sample, this clonotype was seen many times. A junction end diverges from the germline sequence, so it may reflect a read error. V gene TRBV7-2 combines with J gene TRBJ2-5; tentatively, D is TRBD2 (6 bases). This CDR3 region has 14 residues. The germline CDR1 and CDR2 sequences are SGHTA and FQGNSA. For the CDR3, the DNA is TGCGCCAGCAGCTTGGCGGGGTACCAAGAGACCCAGTACTTC. Its protein product is CASSLAGYQETQYF.

This clonotype showed up just once. The chain recombines TRBV11-2 with TRBJ1-5; TRBD1 might be the D (5 bases). V was clipped by 5 bases and J by 7 bases, with 9 bases between them. The length of the CDR3 is 12 residues. The germline V gene encodes CDR1 SGHAT and CDR2 FQNNGV. CDR3 DNA sequence: TGTGCCAGCAGCGCCGGGGGACAGCCCCAGCATTTT. Encoded protein: CASSAGGQPQHF.

This chain joins TRBV4-1 and TRBJ2-1; TRBD2 aligns across 7 bases. Germline V lookup: CDR1 MGHRA, CDR2 YSYEKL. The CDR3 contains 16 residues. V shed 5 bases and J 4 bases; nucleotides not matched to a gene: 11. CDR3 in DNA: TGCGCCAGCAGCACAACCGGGACTATCTCTTACAATGAGCAGTTCTTC. It is translated as CASSTTGTISYNEQFF.

This clonotype came up many times. The CDR3: CASRGGMETQYF. The CDR3, as DNA: TGTGCCAGCAGGGGCGGGATGGAGACCCAGTACTTC. The gene calls are TRBV6-1 and TRBJ2-5; D might be TRBD2 (6 bases). This CDR3 spans 12 amino acids. The V end was cut by 6 bases, the J end by 5 bases, with 10 bases between. Germline values: CDR1 MNHNS, CDR2 SASEGT.

This clonotype was counted at least ten times. The V and J genes are TRBV28 and TRBJ2-5; possible D gene TRBD1, 6 bases. Germline V gene lookup returns CDR1 MDHEN and CDR2 SYDVKM. This CDR3 spans 14 amino acids. V was clipped by 5 bases and J by 5 bases, with 15 bases between them. The CDR3 bases are TGTGCCAGCAGTGAACAGGGATGGGGGGAGACCCAGTACTTC. This encodes CASSEQGWGETQYF.

This sequence joins TRBV9 and TRBJ1-1; no firm D call. This CDR3 has 15 residues. The germline V gene encodes CDR1 SGDLS and CDR2 YYNGEE. V dropped 0 bases and J dropped 1 base, with 10 bases sitting between them. The DNA of the CDR3 is TGTGCCAGCAGCGTAGAGCCGGGAGCGAACACTGAAGCTTTCTTT. Translating gives CASSVEPGANTEAFF.

The chain joins TRBV6-2 or TRBV6-3 to TRBJ2-7, with 7 bases aligning to TRBD2. In germline, CDR1 is MNHEY, CDR2 SVGEGT. Trimming at V came to 4 bases and at J to 4 bases, leaving 10 bases not matched to a gene. The CDR3 covers 15 residues. The DNA for the CDR3 is TGTGCCAGCAGTTCGAGCGGGACTGCAAGATACGAGCAGTACTTC. Protein: CASSSSGTARYEQYF.

At least ten counts were recorded for this clonotype. The CDR3 is CASSPLWGTYSNQPQHF. DNA for the CDR3: TGTGCCAGCAGTCCACTCTGGGGGACGTATAGCAATCAGCCCCAGCATTTT. The gene calls are TRBV6-1 and TRBJ1-5; D is perhaps TRBD1 (5 bases). The CDR3 covers 17 residues. V was pared by 5 bases and J by 0 bases, with 17 bases between. Per the germline V gene, CDR1 is MNHNS and CDR2 is SASEGT.

This clonotype was detected many times. The chain employs TRBV19 and TRBJ1-5; D is undetermined. CDR3 length equals 13 residues. Germline lookup yields CDR1 LNHDA and CDR2 SQIVND (reference sequence). Between the trimmed V and J ends, which lost 4 bases and 7 bases, there was a span of 11 bases. The CDR3 sequence: CASSSRAGQPQHF. The CDR3 nucleotides read TGTGCCAGTAGTAGCCGTGCGGGGCAGCCCCAGCATTTT.

This clonotype was counted at least ten times. J is TRBJ1-4 and V is TRBV7-9; D is unclear. The CDR3 sequence is 15 residues long. V was cut by 1 base and J by 5 bases, with 11 bases left in between. The germline CDR1 and CDR2 sequences are SEHNR and FQNEAQ (reference sequence). Written as DNA, the CDR3 is TGTGCCAGCAGCTTAGAAGGGAGACCCAATGAAAAACTGTTTTTT. Translating it yields CASSLEGRPNEKLFF.

A few counts support this clonotype. The chain joins TRBV11-2 to TRBJ2-6; no clear D gene. CDR3 size: 16 residues. V lost 1 base and J 1 base, leaving 8 bases between the germline ends. Per the germline V gene, CDR1 is SGHAT and CDR2 is FQNNGV. CDR3 amino acids: CASSLGQESGANVLTF. CDR3 in DNA: TGTGCCAGCAGCTTAGGTCAGGAATCTGGGGCCAACGTCCTGACTTTC.

This clonotype has only a few counts. The genes are TRBV2 and TRBJ2-2; TRBD2 matches at 10 bases. The J segment lost 5 bases and the V segment lost 6 bases, leaving 6 bases of the junction unmatched. The length of the CDR3 is 15 residues. Germline CDR1 is SNHLY and CDR2 is FYNNEI. CDR3 in DNA: TGTGCCAGCAGACGGTCTAGCGGGAGTACCGGGGAGCTGTTTTTT. Amino acid sequence: CASRRSSGSTGELFF.